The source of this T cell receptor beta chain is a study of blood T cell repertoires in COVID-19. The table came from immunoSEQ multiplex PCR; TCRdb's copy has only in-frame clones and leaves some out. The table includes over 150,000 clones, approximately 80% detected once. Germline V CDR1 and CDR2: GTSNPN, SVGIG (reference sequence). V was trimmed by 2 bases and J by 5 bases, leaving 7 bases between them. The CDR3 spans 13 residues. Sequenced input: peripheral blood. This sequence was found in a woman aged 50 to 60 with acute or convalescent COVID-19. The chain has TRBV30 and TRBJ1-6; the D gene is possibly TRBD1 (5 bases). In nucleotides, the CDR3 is TGTGCCTGGAGTTTAGGGGATAATTCACCCCTCCACTTT. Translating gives CAWSLGDNSPLHF.